Here is one T cell receptor (beta chain) with its context. Per the germline V gene, CDR1 is SGHVS and CDR2 is FQNEAQ. CDR3 length: 13 residues. Trimming took 5 bases from V and 2 from J, leaving 9 bases between them. The data derive from a study of cytotoxic CD8 clonotypes in ibrutinib-treated CLL. Only in-frame clones appear in the TCRdb table, and some are missing; sequencing was by immunoSEQ multiplex PCR. The top ten hold roughly 6.9% of the sample, which has fewer than 40,000 clones, around 67% seen once. This sequence was found in a human donor with chronic lymphocytic leukemia. Sequencing was performed on PBMCs, taken at disease progression, from a patient treated with ibrutinib. The rearrangement uses TRBV7-8 and TRBJ1-1; D remains ambiguous. The CDR3 is CASSQDGNTEAFF. CDR3 in DNA: TGTGCCAGCAGCCAGGACGGAAACACTGAAGCTTTCTTT.